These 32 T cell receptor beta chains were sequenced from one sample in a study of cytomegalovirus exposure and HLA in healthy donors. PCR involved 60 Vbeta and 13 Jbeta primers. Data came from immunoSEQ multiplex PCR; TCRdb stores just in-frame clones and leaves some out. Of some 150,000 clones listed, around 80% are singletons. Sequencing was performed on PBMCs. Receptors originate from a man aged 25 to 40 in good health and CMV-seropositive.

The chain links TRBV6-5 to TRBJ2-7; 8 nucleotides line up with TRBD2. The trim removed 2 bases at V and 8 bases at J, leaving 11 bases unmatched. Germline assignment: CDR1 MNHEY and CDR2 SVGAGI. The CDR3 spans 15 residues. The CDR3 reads CASSYHREGTSKQYF. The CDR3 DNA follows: TGTGCCAGCAGTTACCATCGCGAAGGGACTAGTAAGCAGTACTTC.

CDR3: CASRGSLNSPLHF. The CDR3 DNA reads as TGTGCCAGCAGGGGCAGCCTCAATTCACCCCTCCACTTT. The V and J genes are TRBV25-1 and TRBJ1-6, with no clear D. The CDR3 spans 13 residues. Trimming pared 6 bases from V and 7 bases from J, leaving 10 bases between. CDR1 MGHDK and CDR2 SYGVNS come from the germline V gene.

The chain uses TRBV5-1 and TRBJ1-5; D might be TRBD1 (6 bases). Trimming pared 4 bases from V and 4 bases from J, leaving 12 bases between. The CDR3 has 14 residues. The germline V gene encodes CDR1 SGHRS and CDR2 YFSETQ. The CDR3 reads CASSVGQPNQPQHF. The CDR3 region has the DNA TGCGCCAGCAGCGTCGGACAGCCTAATCAGCCCCAGCATTTT.

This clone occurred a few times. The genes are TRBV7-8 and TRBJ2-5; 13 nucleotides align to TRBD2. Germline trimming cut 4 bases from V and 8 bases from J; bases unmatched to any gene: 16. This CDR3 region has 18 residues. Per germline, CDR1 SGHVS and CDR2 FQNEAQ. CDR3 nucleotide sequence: TGTGCCAGCAGCTCTACTCACTCCACTAGCGGGGGGGCCCGAACCCAGTACTTC. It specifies CASSSTHSTSGGARTQYF. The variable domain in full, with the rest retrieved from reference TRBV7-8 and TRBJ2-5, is GAGVSQSPRYKVAKRGQDVALRCDPISGHVSLFWYQQALGQGPEFLTYFQNEAQLDKSGLPSDRFFAERPEGSVSTLKIQRTQQEDSAVYLCASSSTHSTSGGARTQYFGPGTRLLVL.

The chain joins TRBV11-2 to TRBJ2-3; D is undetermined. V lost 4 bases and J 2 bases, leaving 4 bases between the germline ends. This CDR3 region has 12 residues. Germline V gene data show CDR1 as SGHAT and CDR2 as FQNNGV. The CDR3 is CASSSFTDTQYF. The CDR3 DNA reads TGTGCCAGCAGCTCCTTCACAGATACGCAGTATTTT. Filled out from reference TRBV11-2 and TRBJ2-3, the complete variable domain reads EAGVAQSPRYKIIEKRQSVAFWCNPISGHATLYWYQQILGQGPKLLIQFQNNGVVDDSQLPKDRFSAERLKGVDSTLKIQPAKLEDSAVYLCASSSFTDTQYFGPGTRLTVL.

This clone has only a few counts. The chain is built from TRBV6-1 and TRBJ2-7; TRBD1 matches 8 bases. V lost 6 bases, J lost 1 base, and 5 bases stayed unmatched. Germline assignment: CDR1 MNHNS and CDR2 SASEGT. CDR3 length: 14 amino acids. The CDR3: CASRLDRASYEQYF. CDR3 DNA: TGTGCCAGCAGATTGGACAGGGCTTCCTACGAGCAGTACTTC.

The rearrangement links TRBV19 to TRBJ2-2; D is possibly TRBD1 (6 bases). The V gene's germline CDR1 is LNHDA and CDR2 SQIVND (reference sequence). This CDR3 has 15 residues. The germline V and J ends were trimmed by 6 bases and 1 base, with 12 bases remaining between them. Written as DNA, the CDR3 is TGTGCCAGTAGAAGAGCGACAGGGAACACCGGGGAGCTGTTTTTT. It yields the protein CASRRATGNTGELFF. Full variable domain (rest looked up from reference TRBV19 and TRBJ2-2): DGGITQSPKYLFRKEGQNVTLSCEQNLNHDAMYWYRQDPGQGLRLIYYSQIVNDFQKGDIAEGYSVSREKKESFPLTVTSAQKNPTAFYLCASRRATGNTGELFFGEGSRLTVL.

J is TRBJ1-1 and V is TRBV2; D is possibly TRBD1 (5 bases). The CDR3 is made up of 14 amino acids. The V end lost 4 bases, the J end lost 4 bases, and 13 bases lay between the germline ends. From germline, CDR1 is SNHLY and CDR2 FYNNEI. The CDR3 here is CASSAGHWSTEAFF. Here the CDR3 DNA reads TGTGCCAGCAGTGCAGGACATTGGAGCACTGAAGCTTTCTTT.

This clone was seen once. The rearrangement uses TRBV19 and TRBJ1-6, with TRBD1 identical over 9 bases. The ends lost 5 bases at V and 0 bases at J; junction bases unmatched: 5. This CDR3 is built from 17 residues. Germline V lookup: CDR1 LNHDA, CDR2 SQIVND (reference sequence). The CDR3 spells CASSDTGQGSYNSPLHF. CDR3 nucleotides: TGTGCCAGTAGTGATACGGGACAGGGCTCCTATAATTCACCCCTCCACTTT.

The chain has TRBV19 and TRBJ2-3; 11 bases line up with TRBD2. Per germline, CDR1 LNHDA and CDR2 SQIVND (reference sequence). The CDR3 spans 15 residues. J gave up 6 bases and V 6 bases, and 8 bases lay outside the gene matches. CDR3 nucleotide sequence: TGTGCCAGTAGGGCACTAGCGGGAGTCCCCGATACGCAGTATTTT. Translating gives CASRALAGVPDTQYF. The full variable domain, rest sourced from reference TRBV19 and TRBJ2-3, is DGGITQSPKYLFRKEGQNVTLSCEQNLNHDAMYWYRQDPGQGLRLIYYSQIVNDFQKGDIAEGYSVSREKKESFPLTVTSAQKNPTAFYLCASRALAGVPDTQYFGPGTRLTVL.

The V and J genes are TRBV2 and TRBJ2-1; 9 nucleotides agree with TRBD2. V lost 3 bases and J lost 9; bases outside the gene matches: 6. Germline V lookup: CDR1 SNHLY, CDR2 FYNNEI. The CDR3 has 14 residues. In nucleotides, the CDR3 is TGTGCCAGCAGTGAGCGGGAGGGCAAAGGTGAGCAGTTCTTC. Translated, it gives CASSEREGKGEQFF. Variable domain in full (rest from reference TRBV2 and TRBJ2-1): EPEVTQTPSHQVTQMGQEVILRCVPISNHLYFYWYRQILGQKVEFLVSFYNNEISEKSEIFDDQFSVERPDGSNFTLKIRSTKLEDSAMYFCASSEREGKGEQFFGPGTRLTVL.

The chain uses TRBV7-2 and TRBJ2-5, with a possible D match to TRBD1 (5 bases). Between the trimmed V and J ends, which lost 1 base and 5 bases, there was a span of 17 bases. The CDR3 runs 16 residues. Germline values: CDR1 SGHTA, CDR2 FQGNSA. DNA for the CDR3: TGTGCCAGCAGCTTAGTGTGGGGCAAGGGGCGGGAGACCCAGTACTTC. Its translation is CASSLVWGKGRETQYF.

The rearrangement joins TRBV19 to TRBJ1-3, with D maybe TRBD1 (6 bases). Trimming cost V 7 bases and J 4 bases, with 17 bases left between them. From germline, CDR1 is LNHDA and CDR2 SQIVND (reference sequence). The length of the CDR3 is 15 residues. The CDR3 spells CASTSPARGGNTIYF. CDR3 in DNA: TGTGCCAGTACCTCTCCCGCCAGGGGAGGAAACACCATATATTTT.

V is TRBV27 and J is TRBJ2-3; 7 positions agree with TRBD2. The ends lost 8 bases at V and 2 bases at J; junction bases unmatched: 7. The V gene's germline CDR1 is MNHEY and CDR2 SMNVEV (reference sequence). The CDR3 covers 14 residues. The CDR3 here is CASRPAGLTDTQYF. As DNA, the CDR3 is TGTGCCAGCCGACCAGCGGGGCTCACAGATACGCAGTATTTT.

The CDR3 sequence: CASSLLVYFPYNEQFF. As DNA, the CDR3 is TGTGCCAGCAGCTTACTAGTTTATTTCCCCTACAATGAGCAGTTCTTC. The gene calls are TRBV7-9 and TRBJ2-1; D remains ambiguous. The ends were cut back, 2 bases at V and 2 bases at J, with 13 bases in the middle. The CDR3 spans 16 residues. The V gene's germline CDR1 is SEHNR and CDR2 FQNEAQ (reference sequence).

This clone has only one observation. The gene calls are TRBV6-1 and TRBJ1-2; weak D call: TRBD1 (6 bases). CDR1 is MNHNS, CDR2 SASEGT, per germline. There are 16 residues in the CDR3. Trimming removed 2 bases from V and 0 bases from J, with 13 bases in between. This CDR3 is CASSEWGGQSNYGYTF. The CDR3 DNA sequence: TGTGCCAGCAGTGAATGGGGGGGCCAATCTAACTATGGCTACACCTTC.

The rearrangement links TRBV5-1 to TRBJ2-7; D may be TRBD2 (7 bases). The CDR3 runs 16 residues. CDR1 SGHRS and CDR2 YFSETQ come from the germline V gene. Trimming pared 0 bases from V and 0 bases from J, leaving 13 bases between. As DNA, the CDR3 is TGCGCCAGCAGCTTGGCGGGGGGCACCAGCTCCTACGAGCAGTACTTC. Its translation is CASSLAGGTSSYEQYF.

In DNA, the CDR3 is TGTGCCAGAAGCTCACTTCCAGGGGGCGTTACTGAAGCTTTCTTT. Translation gives CARSSLPGGVTEAFF. The V and J genes are TRBV5-3 and TRBJ1-1; 8 bases are a match to TRBD1. Being an ORF, TRBV5-3 has a function that is uncertain. The CDR3 contains 15 residues. J was trimmed by 5 bases and V by 3 bases; bases with no gene match: 9.

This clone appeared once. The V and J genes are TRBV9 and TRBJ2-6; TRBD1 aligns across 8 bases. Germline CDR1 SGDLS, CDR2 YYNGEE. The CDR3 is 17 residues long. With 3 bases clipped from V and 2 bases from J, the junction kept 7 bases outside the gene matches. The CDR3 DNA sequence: TGTGCCAGCAGCGCCTCCACAGGGGGAACTGGGGCCAACGTCCTGACTTTC. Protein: CASSASTGGTGANVLTF.

The CDR3 sequence: CASRPGAGQSGELFF. The CDR3 bases are TGTGCCAGCCGACCAGGAGCAGGGCAGAGCGGGGAGCTGTTTTTT. The chain has TRBV6-5 and TRBJ2-2, with D possibly TRBD1 on 5 matching bases. CDR1 and CDR2 from the germline V gene are MNHEY and SVGAGI. This CDR3 region has 15 residues. V was cut by 8 bases and J by 7 bases, with 20 bases left in between.

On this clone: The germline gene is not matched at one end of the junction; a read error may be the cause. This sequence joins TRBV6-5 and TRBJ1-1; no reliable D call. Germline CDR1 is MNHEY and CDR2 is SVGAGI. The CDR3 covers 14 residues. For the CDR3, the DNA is TGTGCCAGCAGCTACTCTCGGGGTGCCACTGAAGCTTTCTTT. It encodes CASSYSRGATEAFF.

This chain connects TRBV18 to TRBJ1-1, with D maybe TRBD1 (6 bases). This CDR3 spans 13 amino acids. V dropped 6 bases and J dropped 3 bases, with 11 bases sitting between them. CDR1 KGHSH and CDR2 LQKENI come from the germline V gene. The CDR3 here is CASSLDRYTEAFF. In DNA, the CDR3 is TGTGCCAGCTCCCTCGACAGGTACACTGAAGCTTTCTTT. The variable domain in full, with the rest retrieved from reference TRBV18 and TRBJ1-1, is NAGVMQNPRHLVRRRGQEARLRCSPMKGHSHVYWYRQLPEEGLKFMVYLQKENIIDESGMPKERFSAEFPKEGPSILRIQQVVRGDSAAYFCASSLDRYTEAFFGQGTRLTVV.

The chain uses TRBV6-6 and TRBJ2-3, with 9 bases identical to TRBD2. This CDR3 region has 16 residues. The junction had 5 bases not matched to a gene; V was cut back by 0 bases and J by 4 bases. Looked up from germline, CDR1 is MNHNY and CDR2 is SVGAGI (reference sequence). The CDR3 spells CASSYSSGRWADTQYF. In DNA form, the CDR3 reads TGTGCCAGCAGTTACTCCAGCGGGAGGTGGGCAGATACGCAGTATTTT.

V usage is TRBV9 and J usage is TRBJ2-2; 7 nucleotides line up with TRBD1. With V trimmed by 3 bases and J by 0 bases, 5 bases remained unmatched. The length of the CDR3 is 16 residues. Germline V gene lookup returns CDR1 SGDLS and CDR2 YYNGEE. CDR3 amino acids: CASSDPTGTNTGELFF. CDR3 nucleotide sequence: TGTGCCAGCAGCGACCCGACAGGGACGAACACCGGGGAGCTGTTTTTT. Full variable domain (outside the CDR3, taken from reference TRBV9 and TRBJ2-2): DSGVTQTPKHLITATGQRVTLRCSPRSGDLSVYWYQQSLDQGLQFLIQYYNGEERAKGNILERFSAQQFPDLHSELNLSSLELGDSALYFCASSDPTGTNTGELFFGEGSRLTVL.

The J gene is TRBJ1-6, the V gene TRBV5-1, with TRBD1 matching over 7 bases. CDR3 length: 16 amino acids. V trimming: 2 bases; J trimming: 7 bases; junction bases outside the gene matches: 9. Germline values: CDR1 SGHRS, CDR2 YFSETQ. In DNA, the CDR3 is TGCGCCAGCAGCTTACCCCAAACAGGGGTGAATTCACCCCTCCACTTT. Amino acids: CASSLPQTGVNSPLHF.

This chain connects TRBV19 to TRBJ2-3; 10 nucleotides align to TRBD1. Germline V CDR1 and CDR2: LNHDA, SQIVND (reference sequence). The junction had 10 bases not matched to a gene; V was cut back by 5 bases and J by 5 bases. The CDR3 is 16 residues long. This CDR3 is CASSPPGTGAIDTQYF. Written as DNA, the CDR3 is TGTGCCAGTAGTCCCCCCGGGACAGGGGCGATAGATACGCAGTATTTT.

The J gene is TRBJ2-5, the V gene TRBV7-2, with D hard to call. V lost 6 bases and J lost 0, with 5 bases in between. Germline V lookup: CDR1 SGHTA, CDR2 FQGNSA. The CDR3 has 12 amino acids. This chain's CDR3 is CASSPNQETQYF. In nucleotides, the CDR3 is TGTGCCAGCAGTCCTAACCAAGAGACCCAGTACTTC.

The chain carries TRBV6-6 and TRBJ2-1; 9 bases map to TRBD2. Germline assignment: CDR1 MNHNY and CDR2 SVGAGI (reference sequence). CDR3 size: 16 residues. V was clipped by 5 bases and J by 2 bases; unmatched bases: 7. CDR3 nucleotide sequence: TGTGCCAGCAGTACCGGGACTAGCCTAACCTACAATGAGCAGTTCTTC. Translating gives CASSTGTSLTYNEQFF.

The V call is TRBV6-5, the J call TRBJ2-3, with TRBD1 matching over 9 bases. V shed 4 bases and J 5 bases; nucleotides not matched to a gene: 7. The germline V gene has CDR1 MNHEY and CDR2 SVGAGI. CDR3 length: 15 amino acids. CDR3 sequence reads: CASSSYRGRLDTQYF. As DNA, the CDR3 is TGTGCCAGCAGTTCGTACAGGGGGCGCTTAGATACGCAGTATTTT.

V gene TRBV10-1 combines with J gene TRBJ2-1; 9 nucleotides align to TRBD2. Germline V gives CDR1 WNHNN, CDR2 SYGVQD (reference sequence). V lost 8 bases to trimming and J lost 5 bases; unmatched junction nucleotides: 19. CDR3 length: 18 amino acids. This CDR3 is CASLLEREVLLADNEQFF. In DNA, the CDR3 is TGCGCCAGCCTACTAGAGCGGGAGGTTTTGCTCGCGGACAATGAGCAGTTCTTC.

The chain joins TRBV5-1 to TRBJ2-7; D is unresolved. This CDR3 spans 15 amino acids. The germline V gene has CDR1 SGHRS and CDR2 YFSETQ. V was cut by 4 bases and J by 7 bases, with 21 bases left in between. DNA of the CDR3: TGCGCCAGCAGCCCGGCCCTAGTAGTAGGATATGAGCAGTACTTC. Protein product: CASSPALVVGYEQYF.

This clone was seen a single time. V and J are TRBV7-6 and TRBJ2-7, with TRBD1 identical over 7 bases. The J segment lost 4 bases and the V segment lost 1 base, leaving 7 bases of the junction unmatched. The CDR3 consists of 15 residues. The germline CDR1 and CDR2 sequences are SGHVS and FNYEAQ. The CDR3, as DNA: TGTGCCAGCAGCTTAGAATCCGGGACAGTTTACGAGCAGTACTTC. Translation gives CASSLESGTVYEQYF. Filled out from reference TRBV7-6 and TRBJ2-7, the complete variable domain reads GAGVSQSPRYKVTKRGQDVALRCDPISGHVSLYWYRQALGQGPEFLTYFNYEAQQDKSGLPNDRFSAERPEGSISTLTIQRTEQRDSAMYRCASSLESGTVYEQYFGPGTRLTVT.